The 28 T cell receptor beta chains below all came from one sample that was sequenced in a study of blood T cell repertoires in COVID-19. Clones were sequenced by immunoSEQ multiplex PCR, and TCRdb holds only the in-frame ones, with some missing. This sample has about 400,000 clones, with around nine tenths found just once. Sequencing was done on a sample of PBMCs or T cells enriched from blood (not recorded which). The receptors were sampled from a woman between 50 and 59 years old who had recovered from COVID-19.

This sequence joins TRBV4-3 and TRBJ2-7, with 7 positions matching TRBD1. V dropped 2 bases and J dropped 3; count of bases not matched to a gene: 1. CDR1 is LGHNA and CDR2 is YSLEER in the germline V gene. This CDR3 contains 13 residues. The CDR3 loop reads CASSQWTGYEQYF. Here the CDR3 DNA reads TGCGCCAGCAGCCAATGGACAGGCTACGAGCAGTACTTC.

The rearrangement joins TRBV5-1 to TRBJ2-2, with D possibly TRBD2 on 5 matching bases. V dropped 1 base and J dropped 7 bases, with 11 bases sitting between them. Germline CDR1 is SGHRS and CDR2 is YFSETQ. This CDR3 region has 14 residues. CDR3: CASSLLGDGGELFF. The CDR3 DNA sequence: TGCGCCAGCAGCTTGTTGGGAGACGGCGGGGAGCTGTTTTTT.

The V and J genes are TRBV3-1 (or the pseudogene TRBV3-2) and TRBJ2-2; D is uncertain. V was cut by 0 bases and J by 3 bases, with 5 bases left in between. Germline V gene data show CDR1 as LGHDT and CDR2 as YNNKEL (reference sequence). The CDR3 runs to 14 residues. DNA of the CDR3: TGTGCCAGCAGCCAAGATCAGTACACCGGGGAGCTGTTTTTT. Translation gives CASSQDQYTGELFF.

The chain couples TRBV3-1 (or the pseudogene TRBV3-2) to TRBJ2-7; a possible D gene is TRBD2 (6 bases). This CDR3 contains 14 residues. The V end lost 2 bases, the J end lost 3 bases, and 11 bases lay between the germline ends. Germline V gene data show CDR1 as LGHDT and CDR2 as YNNKEL (reference sequence). In nucleotides, the CDR3 is TGTGCCAGCAGCCAACTAGCGAACTACTACGAGCAGTACTTC. Amino acids: CASSQLANYYEQYF.

The CDR3 protein is CASSLILGLSRTEAFF. The CDR3 DNA reads as TGTGCCAGCAGCTTAATTTTGGGCCTCAGTCGGACTGAAGCTTTCTTT. This chain connects TRBV7-2 to TRBJ1-1; no firm D call. The germline V gene has CDR1 SGHTA and CDR2 FQGNSA. This CDR3 contains 16 residues. Trimming stripped 2 bases from V and 5 bases from J, with 18 bases between.

The chain is built from TRBV7-2 and TRBJ2-7; the D is unclear. Trimming removed 1 base at V and 6 bases at J, with 13 bases between. This CDR3 is built from 14 residues. In germline, CDR1 is SGHTA, CDR2 FQGNSA. CDR3 nucleotides: TGTGCCAGCAGCTTAGGTTTCCGAGATTCCGAGCAGTACTTC. Protein product: CASSLGFRDSEQYF.

This clone was observed a handful of times. The chain combines TRBV9 with TRBJ2-1, with 15 bases that match TRBD2. There are 16 residues in the CDR3. Germline assignment: CDR1 SGDLS and CDR2 YYNGEE. V dropped 0 bases and J dropped 7; count of bases not matched to a gene: 2. The CDR3 reads CASSVGGTSGRNEQFF. The CDR3 nucleotides read TGTGCCAGCAGCGTAGGTGGGACTAGCGGGAGGAATGAGCAGTTCTTC.

This chain joins TRBV14 and TRBJ1-1; possibly TRBD1 for D (6 bases). Germline CDR1 reads SGHDN; CDR2 reads FVKESK. Trimming removed 4 bases from V and 5 bases from J, with 11 bases in between. The CDR3 totals 13 residues. The CDR3 spells CASSLQGSTEAFF. CDR3 nucleotide sequence: TGTGCCAGCAGCCTACAGGGTAGTACTGAAGCTTTCTTT.

V gene TRBV5-1 combines with J gene TRBJ1-1; D remains unclear. Germline V gene sequence: CDR1 SGHRS, CDR2 YFSETQ. The germline V and J ends were trimmed by 0 bases and 7 bases, with 7 bases remaining between them. This CDR3 has 12 amino acids. The CDR3 sequence is CASSLAEGEAFF. Written as DNA, the CDR3 is TGCGCCAGCAGCTTGGCAGAGGGTGAAGCTTTCTTT. The whole variable domain, remainder taken from reference TRBV5-1 and TRBJ1-1, is KAGVTQTPRYLIKTRGQQVTLSCSPISGHRSVSWYQQTPGQGLQFLFEYFSETQRNKGNFPGRFSGRQFSNSRSEMNVSTLELGDSALYLCASSLAEGEAFFGQGTRLTVV.

The chain joins TRBV2 to TRBJ1-3; a possible D gene is TRBD1 (5 bases). In germline, CDR1 is SNHLY, CDR2 FYNNEI. The CDR3 spans 15 residues. V was cut by 2 bases and J by 2 bases, with 10 bases left in between. The CDR3 DNA sequence: TGTGCCAGCAGTGAATTCGGGGGTGCTGGAAACACCATATATTTT. Its translation is CASSEFGGAGNTIYF.

The gene calls are TRBV2 and TRBJ1-2; D possibly corresponds to TRBD1 (5 bases). V lost 9 bases and J lost 3, with 14 bases in between. The germline gives CDR1 SNHLY, CDR2 FYNNEI. There are 13 residues in the CDR3. CDR3 nucleotide sequence: TGTGCCAGACCCAAACAGGATTACTATGGCTACACCTTC. Protein sequence: CARPKQDYYGYTF.

The genes are TRBV5-1 and TRBJ2-7, with 7 bases identical to TRBD2. Germline V lookup: CDR1 SGHRS, CDR2 YFSETQ. This CDR3 comprises 15 residues. The ends lost 0 bases at V and 1 base at J; junction bases unmatched: 4. Here the CDR3 DNA reads TGCGCCAGCAGCTTGGCCCGGGGGGAGTCCTACGAGCAGTACTTC. It yields the protein CASSLARGESYEQYF.

V usage is TRBV6-2 or TRBV6-3 and J usage is TRBJ2-6; weak D call: TRBD1 (5 bases). Per germline, CDR1 MNHEY and CDR2 SVGEGT. The CDR3 totals 17 residues. V shed 3 bases and J shed 0 bases, with 12 bases lying between them. For the CDR3, the DNA is TGTGCCAGCAGTTATAGGGGTTTAAACTCTGGGGCCAACGTCCTGACTTTC. As protein: CASSYRGLNSGANVLTF.

The chain carries TRBV28 and TRBJ1-1, with no clear D. The CDR3 totals 15 residues. Trimming took off 6 bases at V and 2 bases at J, with 16 bases between the two ends. Germline CDR1 MDHEN, CDR2 SYDVKM. The CDR3 DNA follows: TGTGCCAGCAGACCGGTACAGTTCCTCAACACTGAAGCTTTCTTT. Translated: CASRPVQFLNTEAFF.

The rearrangement joins TRBV25-1 to TRBJ1-5; D uncertain. Trimming took off 1 base at V and 7 bases at J, with 11 bases between the two ends. The length of the CDR3 is 14 residues. Germline V gene data show CDR1 as MGHDK and CDR2 as SYGVNS. This CDR3 reads CASSEWEGTQPQHF. The CDR3 bases are TGTGCCAGCAGTGAATGGGAGGGTACGCAGCCCCAGCATTTT.

The genes are TRBV7-9 and TRBJ2-7, with no clear D. Germline CDR1 reads SEHNR; CDR2 reads FQNEAQ (reference sequence). V lost 3 bases to trimming and J lost 3 bases, with 12 bases between them. CDR3 length: 14 residues. CDR3 protein: CASSLRDNSYEQYF. CDR3 DNA sequence: TGTGCCAGCAGCTTGAGAGACAACAGCTACGAGCAGTACTTC.

The chain carries TRBV7-9 and TRBJ1-2; 12 nucleotides match TRBD1. The V gene end was trimmed by 2 bases and the J gene end by 7 bases; junction bases not matched to a gene: 5. The CDR3 has 15 residues. Per the germline V gene, CDR1 is SEHNR and CDR2 is FQNEAQ (reference sequence). DNA of the CDR3: TGTGCCAGCAGCTTAAGGGACAGGGGGCTGGGTGGCTACACCTTC. Its translation is CASSLRDRGLGGYTF.

V usage is TRBV10-3 and J usage is TRBJ2-2, with a weak D call TRBD2 (5 bases). Germline CDR1 ENHRY, CDR2 SYGVKD. V dropped 6 bases and J dropped 1 base, with 12 bases sitting between them. The CDR3 spans 15 residues. CDR3 residues: CAIRDLSGNTGELFF. The CDR3 region has the DNA TGTGCCATCAGGGATCTAAGCGGGAACACCGGGGAGCTGTTTTTT.

The sample holds one count of this clone. The chain joins TRBV19 to TRBJ1-5; 12 bases agree with TRBD1. CDR1 and CDR2 (germline): LNHDA, SQIVND (reference sequence). The V and J ends lost 4 bases and 0 bases, in that order; junction bases with no gene match: 10. CDR3 length: 19 amino acids. The CDR3 loop is CASSRRDRGPTGSNQPQHF. For the CDR3, the DNA is TGTGCCAGTAGTAGGCGGGACAGGGGGCCAACCGGTAGCAATCAGCCCCAGCATTTT.

The chain is built from TRBV28 and TRBJ2-7; D not resolved. From germline, CDR1 is MDHEN and CDR2 SYDVKM. CDR3 length: 13 amino acids. V was clipped by 5 bases and J by 5 bases, with 13 bases between them. CDR3 in amino acids: CASSLLAVDEQYF. The CDR3, as DNA: TGTGCCAGCAGTCTCCTCGCGGTCGACGAGCAGTACTTC.

The chain uses TRBV5-1 and TRBJ2-3; D perhaps matches TRBD2 (7 bases). Per the germline V gene, CDR1 is SGHRS and CDR2 is YFSETQ. Trimming took 4 bases from V and 1 from J, leaving 19 bases between them. There are 17 residues in the CDR3. CDR3 nucleotides: TGCGCCAGCAGCCCCAAGGCGGGGGCAGGTGGCACAGATACGCAGTATTTT. Translating it yields CASSPKAGAGGTDTQYF. The full variable domain, in which reference TRBV5-1 and TRBJ2-3 provide the parts outside the CDR3, is KAGVTQTPRYLIKTRGQQVTLSCSPISGHRSVSWYQQTPGQGLQFLFEYFSETQRNKGNFPGRFSGRQFSNSRSEMNVSTLELGDSALYLCASSPKAGAGGTDTQYFGPGTRLTVL.

The chain combines TRBV10-3 with TRBJ2-7; 9 positions agree with TRBD2. J lost 7 bases, V lost 7 bases, and 14 bases had no gene match. The germline V gene encodes CDR1 ENHRY and CDR2 SYGVKD. This CDR3 has 15 amino acids. CDR3 region: CAIKPPGGGAGEQYF. In nucleotides, the CDR3 is TGTGCCATCAAGCCCCCGGGCGGGGGGGCCGGGGAGCAGTACTTC.

The V and J genes are TRBV7-2 and TRBJ2-4; 9 bases align to TRBD2. V dropped 2 bases and J dropped 5; count of bases not matched to a gene: 10. This CDR3 comprises 17 residues. CDR1 and CDR2 (germline): SGHTA, FQGNSA. In nucleotides, the CDR3 is TGTGCCAGCAGCTTATATACGGCGGGGGGGCCGCAAAACATTCAGTACTTC. Translated: CASSLYTAGGPQNIQYF.

The CDR3 DNA reads TGTGCCAGCAGTGAGATGCGAGGGATTGGGACCCAGTACTTC. Protein product: CASSEMRGIGTQYF. The rearrangement uses TRBV6-1 and TRBJ2-5; D possibly corresponds to TRBD2 (5 bases). Deletions cut 3 bases from V and 7 bases from J, with 15 bases between. The CDR3 covers 14 residues. Germline loops: CDR1 MNHNS, CDR2 SASEGT.

The V and J genes are TRBV25-1 and TRBJ2-7; 9 bases agree with TRBD1. The CDR3 is made up of 14 amino acids. Trimming at V came to 6 bases and at J to 3 bases, leaving 6 bases not matched to a gene. CDR1 and CDR2 (germline): MGHDK, SYGVNS. The DNA for the CDR3 is TGTGCCAGCAGCGGACAGGGGAATCTCTACGAGCAGTACTTC. Protein sequence: CASSGQGNLYEQYF.

The chain recombines TRBV18 with TRBJ2-6; 8 positions agree with TRBD1. Unmatched junction bases numbered 13, after V lost 6 bases and J lost 0 bases. In germline, CDR1 is KGHSH, CDR2 LQKENI. The CDR3 totals 19 residues. The CDR3 loop is CASSLGPGQAFSGANVLTF. In DNA, the CDR3 is TGTGCCAGCTCCCTTGGTCCGGGACAGGCCTTCTCTGGGGCCAACGTCCTGACTTTC.

This rearrangement joins TRBV19 to TRBJ2-7; TRBD2 agrees at 11 bases. Germline V lookup: CDR1 LNHDA, CDR2 SQIVND (reference sequence). Trimming at V came to 7 bases and at J to 2 bases, leaving 7 bases not matched to a gene. The CDR3 loop spans 15 amino acids. The CDR3 DNA reads TGTGCCAGTACCGTAGCGGGGGGGCCTACCTACGAGCAGTACTTC. Residues: CASTVAGGPTYEQYF.

This sequence joins TRBV15 and TRBJ2-5, with D possibly matching TRBD1 (5 bases). The V gene lost 4 bases and the J gene lost 4 bases, with 16 bases spanning the gap. The germline V gene encodes CDR1 LNHNV and CDR2 YYDKDF (reference sequence). CDR3 length: 15 residues. CDR3 residues: CATSTVTGKGETQYF. CDR3 bases: TGTGCCACCAGCACCGTCACAGGCAAGGGAGAGACCCAGTACTTC.